The TCR beta chain under discussion was sequenced for a study of T-cell memory formation after mild COVID-19. Study-level findings and limits: Within pre-infection memory, some responding clones were found, suggesting cross-reactive memory joined.

Germline V lookup: CDR1 MNHEY, CDR2 SVGAGI. Trimming removed 2 bases from V and 5 bases from J; junction bases left unmatched: 4. The CDR3 runs to 14 residues. Of note for this clonotype: Its antigen is unknown.

In TCRdb, the 5' RACE reads were re-called with MiXCR into one record per CDR3 protein. The sample shows about 450,000 distinct CDR3 sequences, more than 20% of them seen only once. The rearrangement joins TRBV6-5 to TRBJ1-2, with 8 bases fitting TRBD1. This clonotype was obtained from an adult woman who had mild COVID-19 (a few samples of this study predate the infection). Cell type and time point are not known. The sample comprised PBMCs or a T cell subset sorted from them (not recorded which). Here the CDR3 reads CASSYRTGIYGYTF. The CDR3 DNA reads TGTGCCAGCAGTTACCGGACAGGGATTTATGGCTACACCTTC.